Included here is one TCR beta chain sequence, with context. In this sample, this clonotype turned up a few times. No antigen is known for it. Base qualities are not recorded, but no much larger clone differs from it by a single base. The sample originates from a study of T-cell memory formation after mild COVID-19 (dated by TCRdb to the early 2020s). In the study overall: Most TCR sequence clusters were specific to one of the two donors. T-cell clones expanding and contracting after mild COVID-19 in a couple of donors were tracked by longitudinal TCRalpha and TCRbeta repertoire sequencing. Two young, previously healthy adult volunteers made up the cohort, one male and one female.

The sequencer listed for this sample is Illumina NovaSeq 6000. cDNA libraries for TCRalpha and TCRbeta were prepared by 5'RACE using constant-segment primers, with sample barcodes and unique molecular identifiers added. RNA was extracted from every sample with Trizol reagent. Library amplification was performed in two PCR steps, and a second sample barcode and Illumina TruSeq adapters were introduced in the second step. Sequencing of the libraries was done on an Illumina NovaSeq, producing 2 x 150 bp paired-end reads. Turning to the authors' computational methods: With migec v1.2.7, reads were demultiplexed and then collapsed into UMI-guided consensus sequences. Using mixcr v2.1.11, UMI consensuses were aligned to TRA and TRB V and J templates and then assembled into clonotypes. A clonotype was counted as expanded or contracted only if both edgeR and NoisET called the change significant, with noise models trained on biological replicates. For edgeR calls, a false discovery rate-adjusted p below 0.01 and a log2 fold-change threshold of 1 were applied. As an exploratory analysis of dynamics, max-normalized trajectories of the 1000 most abundant clonotypes were examined with PCA combined with hierarchical clustering. Separately sequenced CD4+ and CD8+ repertoires were used to assign the CD4 or CD8 phenotype of responding clones. Using fastp at Q25 and MiXCR, TCRdb reprocessed the public reads and kept productive beta chains. Entries that share a CDR3 protein sequence are merged under the most common genes and DNA. These V and J calls derive from TCRdb rather than the authors' analysis. The sample records 500,000 to 550,000 distinct CDR3 sequences, roughly 22% of which are singletons. Approximately 12% of the sample is held by the ten biggest clonotypes.

Ficoll-Paque density gradient centrifugation was used to isolate PBMCs. What the research found in general, with its limitations: Balanced CD4/CD8 phenotypes were observed for clones contracting from day 15 to 85, whereas a bias towards CD4+ was observed for a second wave of clones expanding from day 15 to 37. Some responding clones were detected in pre-infection memory, which suggested that pre-existing cross-reactive memory T cells had joined the SARS-CoV-2 response. SARS-CoV-2 specificity of the second-wave clones peaking on day 37 was not confirmed. The study covered only a couple of mild cases, and larger cohorts including severe cases with pre-infection samples were considered necessary. Contracting CD4+ clones turned up mainly in the CM and EM memory subsets, whereas EMRA was where CD8+ clones were enriched.

From the cysteine up to the phenylalanine, the CDR3 has a length of 15 residues. Solely the CDR3 DNA is kept, with 45 bases framed from the first base. V lost 5 bases and J lost 8 bases; the stretch between them is 20 bases long. From a lookup of the germline V gene, CDR1 and CDR2 are SGHTA and FQGNSA. The sequencing input was PBMCs or a T cell subset sorted from them (not recorded which). The rearrangement combines TRBV7-2 with TRBJ2-3; possibly the D gene is TRBD2, per 6 matching bases. This TCR derives from an adult woman who had mild COVID-19 (a few samples of this study predate the infection). The sample titles of this study are shuffled in the database, so cell type and time point are left out; the donor was told from shared clones. The CDR3 sequence is CASSPGLGGGATQYF. At the DNA level, the sequence is TGTGCCAGCAGCCCGGGACTTGGTGGGGGAGCTACGCAGTATTTT.